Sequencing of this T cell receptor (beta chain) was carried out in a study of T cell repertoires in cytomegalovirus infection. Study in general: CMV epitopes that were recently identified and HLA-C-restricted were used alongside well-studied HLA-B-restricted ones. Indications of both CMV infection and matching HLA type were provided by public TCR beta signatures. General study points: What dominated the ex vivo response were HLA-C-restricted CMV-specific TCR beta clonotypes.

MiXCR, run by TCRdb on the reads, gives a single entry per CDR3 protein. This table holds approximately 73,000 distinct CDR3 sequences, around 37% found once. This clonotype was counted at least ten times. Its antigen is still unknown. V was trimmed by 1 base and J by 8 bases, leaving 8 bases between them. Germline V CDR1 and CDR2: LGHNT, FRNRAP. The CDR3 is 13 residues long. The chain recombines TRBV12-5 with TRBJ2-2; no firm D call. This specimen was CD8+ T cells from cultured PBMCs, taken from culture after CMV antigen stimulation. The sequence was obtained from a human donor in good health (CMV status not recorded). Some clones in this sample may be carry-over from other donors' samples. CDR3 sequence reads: CASGLARSGELFF. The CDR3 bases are TGTGCTAGTGGTTTGGCCCGGTCGGGGGAGCTGTTTTTT.